This T cell receptor beta chain was observed in a study of long-term antiretroviral therapy in people with HIV. General study findings and limits: Missing from the dataset were any data on ART adherence, viral resistance or therapy changes. Within the repertoire, clones expanded before ART were dominant at all time points. Patients on ART gained diversity, which nonetheless stayed below transplant donor controls. HIV repertoires showed narrower CDR3 length ranges than controls.

The immunoSEQ assay was v3.0, run at survey level. The data were produced by immunoSEQ multiplex PCR, yet TCRdb's version contains in-frame clones alone and is incomplete. This sample has tens of thousands of clones, with around 86% found just once. The V end was cut by 4 bases, the J end by 2 bases, with 9 bases between. The CDR3 runs to 14 residues. The germline CDR1 and CDR2 sequences are MNHEY and SMNVEV (reference sequence). Of note for this clone: Its target is unknown.

The J gene is TRBJ1-5, the V gene TRBV27; D gene uncertain. Sequenced material: unsorted PBMCs, taken 1 year after starting antiretroviral therapy. The clonotype was recovered from a man younger than 30 with HIV. CDR3 amino acids: CASSSPLRNQPQHF. CDR3 bases: TGTGCCAGCAGTTCACCCCTTCGCAATCAGCCCCAGCATTTT.